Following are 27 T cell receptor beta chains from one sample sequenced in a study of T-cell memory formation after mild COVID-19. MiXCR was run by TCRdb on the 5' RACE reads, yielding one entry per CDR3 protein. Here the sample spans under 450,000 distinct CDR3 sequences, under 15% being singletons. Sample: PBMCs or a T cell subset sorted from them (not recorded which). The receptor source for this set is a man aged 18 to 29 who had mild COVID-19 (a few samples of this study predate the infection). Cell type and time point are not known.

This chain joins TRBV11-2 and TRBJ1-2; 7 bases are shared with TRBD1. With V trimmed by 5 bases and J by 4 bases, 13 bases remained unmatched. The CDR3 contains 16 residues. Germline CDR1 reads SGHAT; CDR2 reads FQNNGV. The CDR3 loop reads CASSPYLPGGGYGYTF. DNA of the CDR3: TGTGCCAGCAGCCCGTATCTTCCAGGGGGTGGCTATGGCTACACCTTC.

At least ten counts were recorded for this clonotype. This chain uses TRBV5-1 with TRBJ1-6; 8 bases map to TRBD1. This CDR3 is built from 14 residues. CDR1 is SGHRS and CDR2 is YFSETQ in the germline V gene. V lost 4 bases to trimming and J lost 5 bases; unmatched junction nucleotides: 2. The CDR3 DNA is TGCGCCAGCAGCCGGGGACAGGATAATTCACCCCTCCACTTT. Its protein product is CASSRGQDNSPLHF.

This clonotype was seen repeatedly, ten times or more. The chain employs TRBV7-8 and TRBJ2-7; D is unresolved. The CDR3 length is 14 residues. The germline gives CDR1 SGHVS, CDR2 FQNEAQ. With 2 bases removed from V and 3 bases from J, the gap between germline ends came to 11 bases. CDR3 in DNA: TGTGCCAGCAGCTTAAATTGGGTGAGCTACGAGCAGTACTTC. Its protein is CASSLNWVSYEQYF.

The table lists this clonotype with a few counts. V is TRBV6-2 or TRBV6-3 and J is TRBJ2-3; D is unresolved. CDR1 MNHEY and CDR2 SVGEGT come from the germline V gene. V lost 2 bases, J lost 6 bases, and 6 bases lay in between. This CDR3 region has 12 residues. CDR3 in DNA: TGTGCCAGCAGTTACCCCCCCGATACGCAGTATTTT. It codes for CASSYPPDTQYF.

Here the CDR3 DNA reads TGCGCCAGCAGCTCACACGGGTCTAACTATGGCTACACCTTC. Protein: CASSSHGSNYGYTF. This chain links TRBV5-1 with TRBJ1-2, with D unresolved. The CDR3 is 14 amino acids. Trimming took 3 bases from V and 0 from J, leaving 9 bases between them. Germline CDR1 SGHRS, CDR2 YFSETQ.

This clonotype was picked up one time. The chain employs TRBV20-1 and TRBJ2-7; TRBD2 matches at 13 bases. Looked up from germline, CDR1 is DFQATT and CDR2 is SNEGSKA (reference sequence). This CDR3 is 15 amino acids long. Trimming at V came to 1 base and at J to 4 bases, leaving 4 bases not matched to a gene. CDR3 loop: CSARATSGGEYEQYV. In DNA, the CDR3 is TGCAGTGCTAGAGCTACTAGCGGGGGGGAATACGAGCAGTACGTC.

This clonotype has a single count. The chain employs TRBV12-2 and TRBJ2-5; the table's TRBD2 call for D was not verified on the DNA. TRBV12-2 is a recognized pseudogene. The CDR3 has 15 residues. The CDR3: CASRLGGENQETQYF. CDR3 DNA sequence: TGTGCAAGTCGCTTAGGTGGGGAGAACCAAGAGACCCAGTACTTC.

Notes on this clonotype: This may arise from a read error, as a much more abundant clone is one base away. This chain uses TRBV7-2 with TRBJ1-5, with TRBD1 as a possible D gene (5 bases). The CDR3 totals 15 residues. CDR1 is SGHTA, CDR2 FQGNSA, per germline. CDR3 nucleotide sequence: TGTGCCAGCAGCTTCTTCGGGGGTTACAATCATCCCCAGCATTTT. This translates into CASSFFGGYNHPQHF.

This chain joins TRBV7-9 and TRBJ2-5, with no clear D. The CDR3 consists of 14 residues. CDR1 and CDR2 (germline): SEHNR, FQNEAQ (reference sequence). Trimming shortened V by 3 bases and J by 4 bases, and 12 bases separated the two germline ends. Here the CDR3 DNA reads TGTGCCAGCAGCTTTCCCCTGGGATTAGAGACCCAGTACTTC. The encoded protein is CASSFPLGLETQYF.

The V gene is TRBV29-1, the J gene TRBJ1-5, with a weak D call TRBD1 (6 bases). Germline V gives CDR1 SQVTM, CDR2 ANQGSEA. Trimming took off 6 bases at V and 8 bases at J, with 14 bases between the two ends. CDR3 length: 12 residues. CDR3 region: CSVQTGEKPQHF. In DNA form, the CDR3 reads TGCAGCGTGCAGACAGGCGAGAAGCCCCAGCATTTT.

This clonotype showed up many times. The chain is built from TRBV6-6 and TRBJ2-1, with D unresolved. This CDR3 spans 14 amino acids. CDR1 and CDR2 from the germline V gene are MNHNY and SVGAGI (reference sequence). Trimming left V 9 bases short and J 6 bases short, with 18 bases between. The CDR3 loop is CASQSSYPPNEQFF. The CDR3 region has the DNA TGTGCCAGTCAAAGTTCCTACCCCCCCAATGAGCAGTTCTTC.

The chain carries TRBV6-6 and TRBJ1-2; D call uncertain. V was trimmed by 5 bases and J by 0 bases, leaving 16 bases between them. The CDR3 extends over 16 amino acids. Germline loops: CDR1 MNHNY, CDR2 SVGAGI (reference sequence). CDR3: CASSARLGRTNYGYTF. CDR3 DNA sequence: TGTGCCAGCAGTGCTAGACTCGGAAGAACTAACTATGGCTACACCTTC.

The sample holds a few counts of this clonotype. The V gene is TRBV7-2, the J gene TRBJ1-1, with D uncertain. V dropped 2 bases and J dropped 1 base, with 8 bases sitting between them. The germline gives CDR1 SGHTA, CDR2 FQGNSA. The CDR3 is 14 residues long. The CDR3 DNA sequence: TGTGCCAGCAGCTTAATTAGTGGGAACACTGAAGCTTTCTTT. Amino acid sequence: CASSLISGNTEAFF.

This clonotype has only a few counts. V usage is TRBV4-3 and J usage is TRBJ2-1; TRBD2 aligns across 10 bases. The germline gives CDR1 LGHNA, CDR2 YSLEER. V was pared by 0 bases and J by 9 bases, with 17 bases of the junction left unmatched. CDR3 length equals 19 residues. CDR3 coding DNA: TGCGCCAGCAGCCAAGATTTTAGGACTAGCGGACCTTATTGGGGTGAGCAGTTCTTC. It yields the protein CASSQDFRTSGPYWGEQFF.

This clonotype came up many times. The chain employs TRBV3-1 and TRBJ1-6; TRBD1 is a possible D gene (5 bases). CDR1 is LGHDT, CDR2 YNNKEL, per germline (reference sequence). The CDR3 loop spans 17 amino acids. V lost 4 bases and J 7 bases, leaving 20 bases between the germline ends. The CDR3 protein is CASSLSPPPGQNSPLHF. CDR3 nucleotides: TGTGCCAGCAGCCTTAGCCCCCCCCCGGGGCAAAATTCACCCCTCCACTTT.

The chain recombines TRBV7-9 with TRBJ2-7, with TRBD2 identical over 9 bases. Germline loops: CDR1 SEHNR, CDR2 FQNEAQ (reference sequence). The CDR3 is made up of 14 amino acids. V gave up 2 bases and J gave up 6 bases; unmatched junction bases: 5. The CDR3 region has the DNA TGTGCCAGCAGCTTAATAGCGGGGGCCGGCGAGCAGTACTTC. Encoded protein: CASSLIAGAGEQYF.

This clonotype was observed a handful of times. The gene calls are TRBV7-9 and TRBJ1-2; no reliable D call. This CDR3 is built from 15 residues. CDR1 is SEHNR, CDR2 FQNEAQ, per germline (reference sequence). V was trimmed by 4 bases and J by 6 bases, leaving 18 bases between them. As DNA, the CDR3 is TGTGCCAGCAGCTACCTCCGTGAGGGTGCCCATGGCTACACCTTC. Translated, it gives CASSYLREGAHGYTF.

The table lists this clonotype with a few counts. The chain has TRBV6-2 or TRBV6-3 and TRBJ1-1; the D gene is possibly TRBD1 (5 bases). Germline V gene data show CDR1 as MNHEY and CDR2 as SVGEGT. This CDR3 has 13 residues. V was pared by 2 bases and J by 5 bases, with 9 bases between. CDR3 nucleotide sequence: TGTGCCAGCAGTTACGCGGCAGGGACTGAAGCTTTCTTT. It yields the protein CASSYAAGTEAFF.

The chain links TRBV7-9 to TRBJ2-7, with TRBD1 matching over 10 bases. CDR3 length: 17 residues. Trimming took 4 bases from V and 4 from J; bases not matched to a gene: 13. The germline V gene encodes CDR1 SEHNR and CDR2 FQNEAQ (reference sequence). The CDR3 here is CASSSFSGTGDPYEQYV. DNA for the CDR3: TGTGCCAGCAGCTCCTTCTCCGGGACAGGGGATCCGTACGAGCAGTACGTC.

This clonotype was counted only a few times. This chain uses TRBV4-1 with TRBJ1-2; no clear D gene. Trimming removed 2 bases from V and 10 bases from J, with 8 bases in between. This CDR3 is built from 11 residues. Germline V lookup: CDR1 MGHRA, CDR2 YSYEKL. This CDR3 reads CASSQWPDYTF. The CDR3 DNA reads TGCGCCAGCAGCCAATGGCCAGACTACACCTTC.

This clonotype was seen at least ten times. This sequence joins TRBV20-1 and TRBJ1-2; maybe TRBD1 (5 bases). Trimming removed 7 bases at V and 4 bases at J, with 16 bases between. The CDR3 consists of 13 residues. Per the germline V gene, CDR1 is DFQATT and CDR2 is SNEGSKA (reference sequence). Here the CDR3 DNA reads TGCAGTGTGGCGGTCTCCGGGGCCTATGGCTACACCTTC. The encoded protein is CSVAVSGAYGYTF.

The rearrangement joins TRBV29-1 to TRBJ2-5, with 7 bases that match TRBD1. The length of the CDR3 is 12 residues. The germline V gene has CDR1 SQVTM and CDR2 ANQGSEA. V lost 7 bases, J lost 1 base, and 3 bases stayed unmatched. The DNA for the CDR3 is TGCAGCGGTGGGGACAGCCAAGAGACCCAGTACTTC. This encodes CSGGDSQETQYF.

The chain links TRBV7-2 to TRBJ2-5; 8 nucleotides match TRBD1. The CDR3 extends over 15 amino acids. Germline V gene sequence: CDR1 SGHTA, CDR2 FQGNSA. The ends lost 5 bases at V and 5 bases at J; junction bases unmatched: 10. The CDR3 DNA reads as TGTGCCAGCAGCACTAGGACAGGGTTGGGGGAGACCCAGTACTTC. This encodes CASSTRTGLGETQYF.

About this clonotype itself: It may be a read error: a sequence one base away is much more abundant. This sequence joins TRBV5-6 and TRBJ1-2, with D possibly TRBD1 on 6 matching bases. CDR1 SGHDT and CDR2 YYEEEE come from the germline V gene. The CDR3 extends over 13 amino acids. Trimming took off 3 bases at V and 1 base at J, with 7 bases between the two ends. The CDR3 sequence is CASSSDSNYGYTF. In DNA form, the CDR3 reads TGTGCCAGCAGCTCGGACAGTAACTATGGCTACACCTTC. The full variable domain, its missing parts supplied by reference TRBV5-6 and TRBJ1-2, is DAGVTQSPTHLIKTRGQQVTLRCSPKSGHDTVSWYQQALGQGPQFIFQYYEEEERQRGNFPDRFSGHQFPNYSSELNVNALLLGDSALYLCASSSDSNYGYTFGSGTRLTVV.

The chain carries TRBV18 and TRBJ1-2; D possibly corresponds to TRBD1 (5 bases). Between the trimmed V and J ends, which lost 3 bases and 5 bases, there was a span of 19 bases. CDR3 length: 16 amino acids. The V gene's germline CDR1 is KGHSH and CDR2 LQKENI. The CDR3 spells CASSPRPTVDFYGYTF. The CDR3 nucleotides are TGTGCCAGCTCACCTCGCCCGACAGTCGATTTTTATGGCTACACCTTC. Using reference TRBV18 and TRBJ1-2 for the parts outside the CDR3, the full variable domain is NAGVMQNPRHLVRRRGQEARLRCSPMKGHSHVYWYRQLPEEGLKFMVYLQKENIIDESGMPKERFSAEFPKEGPSILRIQQVVRGDSAAYFCASSPRPTVDFYGYTFGSGTRLTVV.

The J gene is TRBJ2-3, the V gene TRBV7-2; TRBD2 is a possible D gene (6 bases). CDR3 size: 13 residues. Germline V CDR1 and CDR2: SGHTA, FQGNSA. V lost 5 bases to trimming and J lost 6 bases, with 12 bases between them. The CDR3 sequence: CASSPRLVDTQYF. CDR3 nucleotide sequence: TGTGCCAGCAGCCCGCGACTAGTTGATACGCAGTATTTT.

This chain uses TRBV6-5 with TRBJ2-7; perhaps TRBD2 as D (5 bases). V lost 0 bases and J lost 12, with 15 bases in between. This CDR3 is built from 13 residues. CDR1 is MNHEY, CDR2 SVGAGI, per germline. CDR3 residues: CASSYSEDGLAYV. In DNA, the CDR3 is TGTGCCAGCAGTTACTCGGAGGACGGCTTAGCGTACGTC.